Listed here are 9 T cell receptor beta chains from one sample, sequenced in a study of T cells in Graves' hyperthyroidism and ophthalmopathy. There were TCR beta CDR3 regions amplified from RNA transcripts. The TCR CDR3 first-round RT-PCR relied on the HTBI primer set. TCRdb itself ran the multiplex PCR reads through MiXCR, one entry per CDR3 protein. The sample includes fewer than 900,000 distinct CDR3 sequences, roughly 20% seen only once; the top ten take around 17%. Sequencing used blood. Source of these receptors: a woman in her 50s with Graves' hyperthyroidism that later progressed to Graves' ophthalmopathy.

At least ten counts were recorded for this clonotype. As DNA, the CDR3 is TGTGCCAGTACTTCAAAATGGACACAGAAAGAGACCCAGTACTTC. This gives the protein CASTSKWTQKETQYF. The genes are TRBV11-2 and TRBJ2-5; D may be TRBD1 (5 bases). Trimming cost V 9 bases and J 3 bases, with 20 bases left between them. Germline CDR1 reads SGHAT; CDR2 reads FQNNGV. This CDR3 contains 15 residues.

This clonotype has at least ten counts. This rearrangement joins TRBV3-1 to TRBJ2-5; the D gene could be TRBD1 or TRBD2 (5 bases each). V lost 1 base, J lost 1 base, and 13 bases lay in between. CDR1 is LGHDT and CDR2 is YNNKEL in the germline V gene (reference sequence). The CDR3 is 16 residues long. The CDR3 DNA reads as TGTGCCAGCAGCCAAGGGCCCCCAGGGAGCCAAGAGACCCAGTACTTC. Amino acids: CASSQGPPGSQETQYF.

This clonotype was seen repeatedly, ten times or more. The chain has TRBV13 and TRBJ2-7; D is perhaps TRBD2 (6 bases). The V gene lost 5 bases and the J gene lost 5 bases, with 19 bases spanning the gap. Germline loops: CDR1 PRHDT, CDR2 FYEKMQ (reference sequence). The CDR3 length is 15 residues. The DNA of the CDR3 is TGTGCCAGCAGCAACGCCCTAGGGAGGTCTGACGAGCAGTACTTC. This translates into CASSNALGRSDEQYF.

This clonotype was counted at least ten times. CDR3 DNA sequence: TGTGCCAGCAGCCGGGAGACAGGGGTCTACAATGAGCAGTTCTTC. Amino acid sequence: CASSRETGVYNEQFF. This chain joins TRBV3-1 and TRBJ2-1, with TRBD1 identical over 8 bases. This CDR3 region has 15 residues. Germline CDR1 and CDR2: LGHDT and YNNKEL (reference sequence). V trimming: 4 bases; J trimming: 3 bases; junction bases outside the gene matches: 5.

The V gene is TRBV20-1, the J gene TRBJ2-1, with D possibly being TRBD2 (7 bases). The V gene's germline CDR1 is DFQATT and CDR2 SNEGSKA (reference sequence). This CDR3 region has 16 residues. Trimming removed 1 base from V and 5 bases from J, with 18 bases in between. This CDR3 is CSARVLKGGANNEQFF. The CDR3 DNA is TGCAGTGCTAGAGTGCTTAAGGGGGGGGCGAACAATGAGCAGTTCTTC.

This clonotype was seen a handful of times. The V and J genes are TRBV18 and TRBJ2-7; unclear D gene. Germline CDR1 and CDR2: KGHSH and LQKENI. The CDR3 totals 13 residues. Trimming took off 2 bases at V and 6 bases at J, with 11 bases between the two ends. The CDR3 loop is CASSPSLPPEQYF. Here the CDR3 DNA reads TGTGCCAGCTCACCATCCTTGCCCCCCGAGCAGTACTTC.

The chain employs TRBV29-1 and TRBJ2-1; D may correspond to TRBD1 or TRBD2 (5 bases each). V lost 7 bases and J 3 bases, leaving 13 bases between the germline ends. CDR3 length equals 13 residues. The germline gives CDR1 SQVTM, CDR2 ANQGSEA. The CDR3 region is CSAEVGDYNEQFF. The CDR3 nucleotides are TGCAGCGCAGAGGTGGGGGACTACAATGAGCAGTTCTTC.

This clonotype was counted ten times or more. CDR3 amino acids: CASSQWTGDNEKLFF. CDR3 nucleotides: TGTGCCAGCAGCCAGTGGACAGGGGACAACGAAAAACTGTTTTTT. The chain couples TRBV3-1 to TRBJ1-4; 9 nucleotides align to TRBD1. V lost 3 bases to trimming and J lost 8 bases; unmatched junction nucleotides: 7. Germline V CDR1 and CDR2: LGHDT, YNNKEL (reference sequence). The CDR3 has 15 amino acids.

In its sample, this clonotype was seen a few times. The gene calls are TRBV7-2 and TRBJ1-2; D is perhaps TRBD1 (6 bases). The germline gives CDR1 SGHTA, CDR2 FQGNSA. The V and J ends lost 5 bases and 1 base respectively, with 14 bases between them. The CDR3 has 15 amino acids. CDR3 protein: CASSPPGTYNYGYTF. The CDR3 DNA reads as TGTGCCAGCAGCCCACCCGGGACATATAACTATGGCTACACCTTC.